The 28 T cell receptor beta chains below come from one sample, sequenced in a study of CD8 T cells in ankylosing spondylitis. General study findings and limits: A TCR beta motif of several highly homologous variants seemed to mark ankylosing spondylitis blood.

Each CDR3 protein is one row after TCRdb ran MiXCR on the 5' RACE reads. The sample lists roughly 400,000 distinct CDR3 sequences, around 20% occurring once. What these receptors recognize is not known. The sample taken for sequencing was blood, either unsorted or a sorted T cell fraction (not recorded which). The receptors stem from a male donor with ankylosing spondylitis.

This clonotype has more than one count but fewer than ten. This chain connects TRBV5-1 to TRBJ1-3, with D tentatively TRBD1 (5 bases). Germline values: CDR1 SGHRS, CDR2 YFSETQ. The ends were cut back, 4 bases at V and 4 bases at J, with 15 bases in the middle. The CDR3 covers 15 residues. The chain's CDR3 is CASSQGGGNGNTIYF. The CDR3 bases are TGCGCCAGCAGCCAGGGCGGGGGGAACGGAAACACCATATATTTT. The variable domain in full, with the rest retrieved from reference TRBV5-1 and TRBJ1-3, is KAGVTQTPRYLIKTRGQQVTLSCSPISGHRSVSWYQQTPGQGLQFLFEYFSETQRNKGNFPGRFSGRQFSNSRSEMNVSTLELGDSALYLCASSQGGGNGNTIYFGEGSWLTVV.

V usage is TRBV12-3 or TRBV12-4 and J usage is TRBJ2-2; D is perhaps TRBD1 or TRBD2 (5 bases each). V lost 6 bases and J 1 base, leaving 12 bases between the germline ends. This CDR3 is built from 15 residues. CDR3 region: CASRPGTKNTGELFF. CDR3 nucleotide sequence: TGTGCCAGCAGGCCCGGGACGAAGAACACCGGGGAGCTGTTTTTT.

This chain uses TRBV20-1 with TRBJ2-1; 10 bases line up with TRBD2. The germline V gene has CDR1 DFQATT and CDR2 SNEGSKA (reference sequence). After removal of 2 bases from V and 6 bases from J, the junction contained 10 bases not matched to a gene. This CDR3 region has 16 residues. CDR3: CSARKPLAGASNEQFF. The CDR3 coding sequence is TGCAGTGCTAGAAAACCGCTAGCGGGAGCTAGCAATGAGCAGTTCTTC.

Notes on this clonotype: Its ends do not fully match the called genes, so a read error is possible. The chain couples TRBV6-2 or TRBV6-3 to TRBJ2-2; a possible D gene is TRBD2 (6 bases). The germline V gene has CDR1 MNHEY and CDR2 SVGEGT. CDR3 length equals 15 residues. CDR3 residues: CASSAGLSAPGKLFF. CDR3 DNA: TGTGCCAGCAGTGCAGGACTATCAGCCCCCGGGAAGCTGTTTTTT.

This clonotype was seen a few times. The V gene is TRBV12-3 or TRBV12-4, the J gene TRBJ2-1, with 7 bases identical to TRBD2. This CDR3 comprises 18 residues. The trim removed 5 bases at V and 4 bases at J, leaving 17 bases unmatched. DNA for the CDR3: TGTGCCAGCAGTCATCCGGGGGGAGGAATGGTTTCGTACAATGAGCAGTTCTTC. Translating gives CASSHPGGGMVSYNEQFF.

This sequence joins TRBV9 and TRBJ1-1; D might be TRBD1 (5 bases). The V and J ends lost 2 bases and 5 bases respectively, with 13 bases between them. Germline V lookup: CDR1 SGDLS, CDR2 YYNGEE. The CDR3 has 14 residues. This CDR3 reads CASSVLGGGTEAFF. CDR3 DNA: TGTGCCAGCAGCGTCTTGGGGGGGGGAACTGAAGCTTTCTTT.

This chain connects TRBV20-1 to TRBJ2-5, with D tentatively TRBD1 or TRBD2 (6 bases each). Germline-derived CDR1 and CDR2 are DFQATT and SNEGSKA (reference sequence). V dropped 8 bases and J dropped 5 bases, with 18 bases sitting between them. The CDR3 has 13 residues. The CDR3 nucleotides are TGCAGTCCGGGGGCCCCACCTGGTGAGACCCAGTACTTC. Translating gives CSPGAPPGETQYF.

This clonotype was counted between two and nine times. The V gene is TRBV20-1, the J gene TRBJ2-7, with TRBD1 matching over 8 bases. The germline V gene has CDR1 DFQATT and CDR2 SNEGSKA (reference sequence). The CDR3 runs to 14 residues. Trimming took 0 bases from V and 4 from J; bases not matched to a gene: 5. DNA of the CDR3: TGCAGTGCTAGAGACTTACAGGGGGTTTACGAGCAGTACTTC. Amino acids: CSARDLQGVYEQYF.

The chain carries TRBV18 and TRBJ2-1; D is uncertain. This CDR3 contains 16 residues. Germline V gene data show CDR1 as KGHSH and CDR2 as LQKENI. The V gene lost 3 bases and the J gene lost 0 bases, with 12 bases spanning the gap. The CDR3 nucleotides read TGTGCCAGCTCACCGGTCGATAGGAGCTCCTACAATGAGCAGTTCTTC. This translates into CASSPVDRSSYNEQFF.

This clonotype was counted ten times or more. The CDR3 sequence: CASSLTDTGELFF. CDR3 bases: TGTGCCAGCAGCTTAACCGACACCGGGGAGCTGTTTTTT. The rearrangement links TRBV7-3 to TRBJ2-2; no definite D call. The CDR3 runs 13 residues. Trimming pared 0 bases from V and 3 bases from J, leaving 2 bases between. In germline, CDR1 is SGHTA, CDR2 FQGTGA.

In this sample, this clonotype turned up a few times. V and J are TRBV20-1 and TRBJ2-2; no clear D. The CDR3 contains 12 residues. Deletions cut 4 bases from V and 6 bases from J, with 9 bases between. Looked up from germline, CDR1 is DFQATT and CDR2 is SNEGSKA (reference sequence). The DNA for the CDR3 is TGCAGTGCTATGGGTTCCGCCGGGGAGCTGTTTTTT. Translating it yields CSAMGSAGELFF.

The chain joins TRBV6-1 to TRBJ2-7; D remains ambiguous. This CDR3 is built from 14 residues. Germline lookup yields CDR1 MNHNS and CDR2 SASEGT. The V end lost 6 bases, the J end lost 4 bases, and 16 bases lay between the germline ends. The CDR3 region is CASSPDAVRYEQYF. The CDR3 region has the DNA TGTGCCAGCAGCCCAGATGCCGTAAGGTACGAGCAGTACTTC.

This chain links TRBV10-2 with TRBJ2-7, with 11 nucleotides matching TRBD2. Looked up from germline, CDR1 is WSHSY and CDR2 is SAAADI. J gave up 1 base and V 6 bases, and 17 bases lay outside the gene matches. CDR3 length: 19 residues. The CDR3 bases are TGCGCCAGCAGGGGGACTAGCGGCCTTAATAGGCCTTCTTCCTACGAGCAGTACTTC. Amino acid sequence: CASRGTSGLNRPSSYEQYF.

V gene TRBV3-1 combines with J gene TRBJ2-1; D might be TRBD2 (5 bases). This CDR3 comprises 13 residues. Trimming shortened V by 10 bases and J by 8 bases, and 18 bases separated the two germline ends. Germline-derived CDR1 and CDR2 are LGHDT and YNNKEL (reference sequence). CDR3 residues: CATTSTSGDEQFF. DNA for the CDR3: TGTGCCACCACCTCGACAAGCGGCGATGAGCAGTTCTTC.

The chain has TRBV20-1 and TRBJ1-2; D remains ambiguous. This CDR3 contains 12 residues. CDR1 and CDR2 from the germline V gene are DFQATT and SNEGSKA (reference sequence). Between the trimmed V and J ends, which lost 1 base and 3 bases, there was a span of 6 bases. In DNA, the CDR3 is TGCAGTGCTAGAGTGAAGGACTATGGCTACACCTTC. This encodes CSARVKDYGYTF.

The V gene is TRBV6-6, the J gene TRBJ2-1; unclear D gene. Trimming shortened V by 6 bases and J by 4 bases, and 7 bases separated the two germline ends. This CDR3 region has 12 residues. CDR1 MNHNY and CDR2 SVGAGI come from the germline V gene (reference sequence). This CDR3 reads CASRDGYNEQFF. CDR3 nucleotide sequence: TGTGCCAGCAGGGACGGATACAATGAGCAGTTCTTC.

This clonotype has a handful of counts. This rearrangement joins TRBV9 to TRBJ2-5; D not resolved. The CDR3 runs 14 residues. The V gene lost 4 bases and the J gene lost 0 bases, with 10 bases spanning the gap. Germline loops: CDR1 SGDLS, CDR2 YYNGEE. The CDR3 DNA follows: TGTGCCAGCAGCCTCCGCTCGTACCAAGAGACCCAGTACTTC. Protein: CASSLRSYQETQYF.

This chain joins TRBV13 and TRBJ2-7; 8 bases match TRBD1. Germline-derived CDR1 and CDR2 are PRHDT and FYEKMQ (reference sequence). This CDR3 comprises 14 residues. Unmatched junction bases numbered 6, after V lost 6 bases and J lost 2 bases. In DNA, the CDR3 is TGTGCCAGCAGGGAGACGGGACAGGCCTACGAGCAGTACTTC. This translates into CASRETGQAYEQYF.

The gene calls are TRBV9 and TRBJ2-7; D perhaps matches TRBD1 (5 bases). Germline V gives CDR1 SGDLS, CDR2 YYNGEE. V gave up 0 bases and J gave up 3 bases, with 10 bases separating them. This CDR3 has 14 residues. CDR3 bases: TGTGCCAGCAGCGTAGGCGACAGCAACTACGAGCAGTACTTC. Protein product: CASSVGDSNYEQYF. Together with reference TRBV9 and TRBJ2-7, the CDR3 gives the full variable domain: DSGVTQTPKHLITATGQRVTLRCSPRSGDLSVYWYQQSLDQGLQFLIQYYNGEERAKGNILERFSAQQFPDLHSELNLSSLELGDSALYFCASSVGDSNYEQYFGPGTRLTVT.

In this sample, this clonotype turned up a few times. The gene calls are TRBV7-2 and TRBJ2-1, with a tentative D call TRBD2 (5 bases). Trimming stripped 5 bases from V and 8 bases from J, with 10 bases between. The germline gives CDR1 SGHTA, CDR2 FQGNSA. This CDR3 is 12 amino acids long. The CDR3 region has the DNA TGTGCCAGCAGCGCTCGGGGTTATGAGCAGTTCTTC. This encodes CASSARGYEQFF.

This clonotype was recorded a few times. The J gene is TRBJ1-1, the V gene TRBV29-1, with 7 bases lining up with TRBD1. The CDR3 length is 13 residues. Germline-derived CDR1 and CDR2 are SQVTM and ANQGSEA. Trimming removed 6 bases from V and 4 bases from J; junction bases left unmatched: 8. The CDR3 nucleotides read TGCAGCGTCCGGACAGGCGCAAGCACTGAAGCTTTCTTT. Protein product: CSVRTGASTEAFF.

The gene calls are TRBV15 and TRBJ2-3; 10 bases fit TRBD2. Per germline, CDR1 LNHNV and CDR2 YYDKDF (reference sequence). The CDR3 is 20 residues long. The V and J ends lost 2 bases and 3 bases, in that order; junction bases with no gene match: 17. CDR3: CATSRLQVGLAELGTDTQYF. The DNA for the CDR3 is TGTGCCACCAGCAGACTCCAAGTCGGACTAGCGGAACTGGGAACAGATACGCAGTATTTT.

V gene TRBV18 combines with J gene TRBJ2-7; 9 nucleotides align to TRBD2. This CDR3 spans 16 amino acids. Germline V lookup: CDR1 KGHSH, CDR2 LQKENI. J was trimmed by 0 bases and V by 2 bases; bases with no gene match: 5. The CDR3 protein is CASSPSGLAPSYEQYF. The CDR3 DNA follows: TGTGCCAGCTCACCATCGGGACTAGCCCCCTCCTACGAGCAGTACTTC.

This chain links TRBV5-1 with TRBJ1-4; 7 bases align to TRBD1. This CDR3 is built from 15 residues. The germline V gene encodes CDR1 SGHRS and CDR2 YFSETQ. Unmatched junction bases numbered 5, after V lost 1 base and J lost 5 bases. This CDR3 is CASSLTPGQNEKLFF. The DNA for the CDR3 is TGCGCCAGCAGCTTGACCCCGGGACAGAATGAAAAACTGTTTTTT.

The rearrangement joins TRBV12-3 or TRBV12-4 to TRBJ1-4; D uncertain. Trimming pared 7 bases from V and 6 bases from J, leaving 18 bases between. CDR3 length equals 15 residues. CDR3 sequence (DNA): TGTGCCAGCACCAAACAGATAGGGAGCCATGAAAAACTGTTTTTT. Its translation is CASTKQIGSHEKLFF.

J is TRBJ2-1 and V is TRBV5-1, with D possibly being TRBD1 or TRBD2 (5 bases each). V was cut by 6 bases and J by 4 bases, with 17 bases left in between. This CDR3 comprises 15 residues. Germline lookup yields CDR1 SGHRS and CDR2 YFSETQ. The CDR3 region has the DNA TGCGCCAGCACCACTATAGGGGACCCTTACAATGAGCAGTTCTTC. Protein: CASTTIGDPYNEQFF.

This clonotype came up a few times. The J gene is TRBJ2-1, the V gene TRBV5-1; D may be TRBD1 (6 bases). Germline V gene lookup returns CDR1 SGHRS and CDR2 YFSETQ. The germline V and J ends were trimmed by 0 bases and 9 bases, with 13 bases remaining between them. The CDR3 runs 14 residues. CDR3 region: CASSLGQVQGEQFF. The CDR3 DNA sequence: TGCGCCAGCAGCTTGGGGCAGGTACAGGGTGAGCAGTTCTTC. Together with reference TRBV5-1 and TRBJ2-1, the CDR3 gives the full variable domain: KAGVTQTPRYLIKTRGQQVTLSCSPISGHRSVSWYQQTPGQGLQFLFEYFSETQRNKGNFPGRFSGRQFSNSRSEMNVSTLELGDSALYLCASSLGQVQGEQFFGPGTRLTVL.

The chain employs TRBV2 and TRBJ2-7, with D maybe TRBD1 (6 bases). The CDR3 is made up of 14 amino acids. The germline V gene has CDR1 SNHLY and CDR2 FYNNEI. V shed 5 bases and J shed 3 bases, with 14 bases lying between them. CDR3 amino acids: CASSQQGDGYEQYF. The CDR3 DNA is TGTGCCAGCAGTCAACAGGGCGACGGCTACGAGCAGTACTTC.